Below are 26 T cell receptor beta chains sequenced from a single sample in a study of blood T cell repertoires in COVID-19. Some clones are missing from TCRdb's copy, which holds only in-frame ones; the method was immunoSEQ multiplex PCR. The sample has 55,000 or so clones, approximately 80% seen once; the top ten hold approximately 6.3%. Sequences were obtained from peripheral blood. These receptor sequences come from a human donor in a cohort sampled during active or convalescent COVID-19.

V is TRBV5-6 and J is TRBJ2-7; TRBD2 aligns across 7 bases. Germline V lookup: CDR1 SGHDT, CDR2 YYEEEE. The CDR3 has 15 amino acids. V trimming: 3 bases; J trimming: 4 bases; junction bases outside the gene matches: 10. CDR3 region: CASSWEGPLGYEQYF. DNA of the CDR3: TGTGCCAGCAGCTGGGAGGGGCCCCTGGGATACGAGCAGTACTTC.

This chain links TRBV15 with TRBJ2-7; D not certain. V was shortened by 1 base and J by 0 bases, with 7 bases between the two germline ends. Germline V lookup: CDR1 LNHNV, CDR2 YYDKDF (reference sequence). The CDR3 length is 14 residues. In DNA form, the CDR3 reads TGTGCCACCAGCAGAGTCAGGTCCTCCTACGAGCAGTACTTC. Its protein is CATSRVRSSYEQYF. Full variable domain (rest looked up from reference TRBV15 and TRBJ2-7): DAMVIQNPRYQVTQFGKPVTLSCSQTLNHNVMYWYQQKSSQAPKLLFHYYDKDFNNEADTPDNFQSRRPNTSFCFLDIRSPGLGDTAMYLCATSRVRSSYEQYFGPGTRLTVT.

The chain combines TRBV19 with TRBJ1-6; 7 nucleotides align to TRBD1. This CDR3 is built from 16 residues. V gave up 5 bases and J gave up 9 bases; unmatched junction bases: 13. The germline gives CDR1 LNHDA, CDR2 SQIVND (reference sequence). CDR3 DNA: TGTGCCAGTAGTCATCCGGGACAGTCCTTGGGTTCACCCCTCCACTTT. Translating gives CASSHPGQSLGSPLHF.

V gene TRBV6-5 combines with J gene TRBJ1-1; TRBD1 matches at 7 bases. The V segment lost 10 bases and the J segment 4 bases; nucleotides outside the gene matches: 3. CDR3 length equals 11 residues. Germline V gene sequence: CDR1 MNHEY, CDR2 SVGAGI. The CDR3 here is CATRQGTEAFF. Written as DNA, the CDR3 is TGTGCCACGAGACAGGGCACTGAAGCTTTCTTT.

This chain joins TRBV9 and TRBJ2-2, with a possible D match to TRBD2 (6 bases). Germline V lookup: CDR1 SGDLS, CDR2 YYNGEE. The ends were cut back, 4 bases at V and 4 bases at J, with 17 bases in the middle. The CDR3 totals 16 residues. CDR3 DNA sequence: TGTGCCAGCAGCCCCACCTCGGGACTTTCCACCGGGGAGCTGTTTTTT. Protein product: CASSPTSGLSTGELFF.

The rearrangement links TRBV5-5 to TRBJ2-7; 8 nucleotides agree with TRBD1. This CDR3 spans 15 amino acids. Germline V CDR1 and CDR2: SGHKS, YYEKEE (reference sequence). Trimming at V came to 3 bases and at J to 6 bases, leaving 11 bases not matched to a gene. The CDR3 bases are TGTGCCAGCAGCTCCGTAGGGACAGGTCCTCGCGAGCAGTACTTC. Amino acid sequence: CASSSVGTGPREQYF.

The V call is TRBV29-1, the J call TRBJ1-2; D is possibly TRBD1 (6 bases). This CDR3 region has 12 residues. Trimming removed 7 bases from V and 7 bases from J, with 16 bases in between. The germline CDR1 and CDR2 sequences are SQVTM and ANQGSEA. The CDR3 loop is CSAGAGVFGYTF. The CDR3 nucleotides read TGCAGCGCGGGGGCAGGGGTTTTTGGCTACACCTTC.

CDR3 loop: CASSRQGVGEQFF. In DNA, the CDR3 is TGTGCCAGCAGCCGACAGGGGGTGGGTGAGCAGTTCTTC. The genes are TRBV5-6 and TRBJ2-1, with 9 bases matching TRBD1. The V gene's germline CDR1 is SGHDT and CDR2 YYEEEE. J gave up 9 bases and V 4 bases, and 5 bases lay outside the gene matches. There are 13 residues in the CDR3.

This chain connects TRBV7-2 to TRBJ2-3; tentatively, D is TRBD2 (6 bases). The germline V gene has CDR1 SGHTA and CDR2 FQGNSA. CDR3 length equals 14 residues. V was clipped by 0 bases and J by 4 bases, with 8 bases between them. The CDR3 loop is CASSLASGSDTQYF. The CDR3, as DNA: TGTGCCAGCAGCTTAGCTAGCGGCTCAGATACGCAGTATTTT.

The V and J genes are TRBV6-1 and TRBJ1-3; D is perhaps TRBD1 (5 bases). The length of the CDR3 is 14 residues. The V gene lost 2 bases and the J gene lost 9 bases, with 14 bases spanning the gap. Germline V gene sequence: CDR1 MNHNS, CDR2 SASEGT. The CDR3 DNA reads TGTGCCAGCAGTGAATTCCAGGGAGGCGGCACCATATATTTT. It yields the protein CASSEFQGGGTIYF.

The rearrangement uses TRBV11-2 and TRBJ1-5, with D perhaps matching TRBD1 (5 bases). CDR3 length: 13 amino acids. The V end lost 1 base, the J end lost 7 bases, and 8 bases lay between the germline ends. Germline CDR1 SGHAT, CDR2 FQNNGV. The CDR3 DNA sequence: TGTGCCAGCAGCTTAGTACAGGACCAGCCCCAGCATTTT. Translated: CASSLVQDQPQHF. The whole variable domain, remainder taken from reference TRBV11-2 and TRBJ1-5, is EAGVAQSPRYKIIEKRQSVAFWCNPISGHATLYWYQQILGQGPKLLIQFQNNGVVDDSQLPKDRFSAERLKGVDSTLKIQPAKLEDSAVYLCASSLVQDQPQHFGDGTRLSIL.

The genes are TRBV7-8 and TRBJ1-2, with D possibly matching TRBD1 (5 bases). V gave up 5 bases and J gave up 3 bases, with 10 bases separating them. The CDR3 has 13 residues. The V gene's germline CDR1 is SGHVS and CDR2 FQNEAQ. The CDR3 is CASSPGFHYGYTF. As DNA, the CDR3 is TGTGCCAGCAGCCCAGGGTTTCACTATGGCTACACCTTC.

In this sample, this clone turned up a few times. The V gene is TRBV7-2, the J gene TRBJ1-2; D ambiguous. V dropped 3 bases and J dropped 4 bases, with 18 bases sitting between them. CDR3 length: 16 amino acids. Looked up from germline, CDR1 is SGHTA and CDR2 is FQGNSA. CDR3 bases: TGTGCCAGCAGCTTGATACCCACTGCGCTCTTCTATGGCTACACCTTC. Its protein is CASSLIPTALFYGYTF.

The chain employs TRBV2 and TRBJ1-1; maybe TRBD1 (5 bases). The length of the CDR3 is 12 residues. V lost 9 bases to trimming and J lost 3 bases, with 11 bases between them. Germline CDR1 is SNHLY and CDR2 is FYNNEI. The DNA for the CDR3 is TGTGCCAGTCCGGACACCTACACTGAAGCTTTCTTT. Protein sequence: CASPDTYTEAFF.

The gene calls are TRBV3-1 (or the pseudogene TRBV3-2) and TRBJ1-5; D remains ambiguous. Between the trimmed V and J ends, which lost 0 bases and 1 base, there was a span of 4 bases. Germline CDR1 and CDR2: LGHDT and YNNKEL (reference sequence). The CDR3 runs 14 residues. CDR3: CASSQDLSNQPQHF. In DNA, the CDR3 is TGTGCCAGCAGCCAAGATCTCAGCAATCAGCCCCAGCATTTT.

V gene TRBV15 combines with J gene TRBJ2-7, with 11 bases fitting TRBD1. V lost 1 base to trimming and J lost 3 bases; unmatched junction nucleotides: 8. The CDR3 length is 17 residues. The germline V gene encodes CDR1 LNHNV and CDR2 YYDKDF (reference sequence). This CDR3 reads CATSRGTPGQGGYEQYF. The CDR3 DNA sequence: TGTGCCACCAGCAGAGGGACTCCGGGACAGGGGGGCTACGAGCAGTACTTC.

The V call is TRBV29-1, the J call TRBJ2-1, with 7 bases fitting TRBD2. With 3 bases clipped from V and 5 bases from J, the junction kept 7 bases outside the gene matches. The CDR3 runs 14 residues. CDR1 is SQVTM, CDR2 ANQGSEA, per germline. The CDR3 here is CSVDGTTAHNEQFF. The CDR3 DNA reads as TGCAGCGTTGACGGGACTACTGCGCACAATGAGCAGTTCTTC.

The chain has TRBV3-1 (or the pseudogene TRBV3-2) and TRBJ1-3, with 9 bases lining up with TRBD1. Germline CDR1 LGHDT, CDR2 YNNKEL (reference sequence). CDR3 size: 16 residues. V dropped 0 bases and J dropped 4; count of bases not matched to a gene: 4. In nucleotides, the CDR3 is TGTGCCAGCAGCCAAGAACTAACAGGGGGCGGAAACACCATATATTTT. The encoded protein is CASSQELTGGGNTIYF.

The V and J genes are TRBV6-1 and TRBJ1-1, with D possibly TRBD1 on 5 matching bases. This CDR3 is built from 17 residues. Germline CDR1 and CDR2: MNHNS and SASEGT. V lost 1 base to trimming and J lost 2 bases, with 17 bases between them. The CDR3 reads CASSEVGRVVGNTEAFF. Here the CDR3 DNA reads TGTGCCAGCAGTGAAGTCGGCAGGGTGGTAGGAAACACTGAAGCTTTCTTT.

The rearrangement uses TRBV6-4 and TRBJ1-2; 9 bases agree with TRBD1. With V trimmed by 2 bases and J by 8 bases, 6 bases remained unmatched. The CDR3 is 14 residues long. Per germline, CDR1 MRHNA and CDR2 SNTAGT. CDR3 sequence reads: CASSDPGTGSGYTF. The DNA for the CDR3 is TGTGCCAGCAGTGACCCCGGGACAGGGAGCGGCTACACCTTC.

This chain connects TRBV15 to TRBJ2-7; perhaps TRBD1 as D (6 bases). The length of the CDR3 is 15 residues. The V gene lost 1 base and the J gene lost 2 bases, with 12 bases spanning the gap. Germline CDR1 and CDR2: LNHNV and YYDKDF (reference sequence). In nucleotides, the CDR3 is TGTGCCACCAGCAGAGGACAGGTGCCCGCCTACGAGCAGTACTTC. Protein: CATSRGQVPAYEQYF.

The chain joins TRBV19 to TRBJ1-2, with D unclear. Trimming removed 5 bases at V and 0 bases at J, with 16 bases between. Germline assignment: CDR1 LNHDA and CDR2 SQIVND (reference sequence). The CDR3 is made up of 16 amino acids. The DNA for the CDR3 is TGTGCCAGTAGTCCCAGGATAGGATCGTCTAACTATGGCTACACCTTC. Residues: CASSPRIGSSNYGYTF.

About this clone itself: The junction departs from germline at one end; a sequencing error may be responsible. The chain recombines TRBV14 with TRBJ1-2, with 7 bases fitting TRBD1. The V gene's germline CDR1 is SGHDN and CDR2 FVKESK. The CDR3 has 16 residues. The CDR3 sequence is CASRQGGIDPSGGYTF. CDR3 coding DNA: TGTGCCAGCAGACAAGGGGGCATTGACCCCTCGGGCGGCTACACCTTC.

This chain joins TRBV5-4 and TRBJ2-5; tentatively, D is TRBD2 (6 bases). V lost 3 bases and J lost 3, with 24 bases in between. From germline, CDR1 is SGHNT and CDR2 YYREEE (reference sequence). The CDR3 covers 18 residues. The CDR3 nucleotides are TGTGCCAGCAGCTGTACCGGGACTCTGTCCGCATCGGAAGAGACCCAGTACTTC. Its translation: CASSCTGTLSASEETQYF.

The chain has TRBV10-3 and TRBJ1-6; D call uncertain. This CDR3 is 14 amino acids long. V gave up 4 bases and J gave up 7 bases, with 11 bases separating them. CDR1 is ENHRY and CDR2 is SYGVKD in the germline V gene. In DNA, the CDR3 is TGTGCCATCAGTGCACTTAGTTCCAATTCACCCCTCCACTTT. Protein sequence: CAISALSSNSPLHF.

The chain recombines TRBV5-1 with TRBJ2-2, with a possible D match to TRBD1 (6 bases). Germline loops: CDR1 SGHRS, CDR2 YFSETQ. The CDR3 contains 16 residues. V was trimmed by 0 bases and J by 0 bases, leaving 9 bases between them. The CDR3 DNA reads TGCGCCAGCAGCTTGGCCGGGACAACGAACACCGGGGAGCTGTTTTTT. Amino acid sequence: CASSLAGTTNTGELFF.